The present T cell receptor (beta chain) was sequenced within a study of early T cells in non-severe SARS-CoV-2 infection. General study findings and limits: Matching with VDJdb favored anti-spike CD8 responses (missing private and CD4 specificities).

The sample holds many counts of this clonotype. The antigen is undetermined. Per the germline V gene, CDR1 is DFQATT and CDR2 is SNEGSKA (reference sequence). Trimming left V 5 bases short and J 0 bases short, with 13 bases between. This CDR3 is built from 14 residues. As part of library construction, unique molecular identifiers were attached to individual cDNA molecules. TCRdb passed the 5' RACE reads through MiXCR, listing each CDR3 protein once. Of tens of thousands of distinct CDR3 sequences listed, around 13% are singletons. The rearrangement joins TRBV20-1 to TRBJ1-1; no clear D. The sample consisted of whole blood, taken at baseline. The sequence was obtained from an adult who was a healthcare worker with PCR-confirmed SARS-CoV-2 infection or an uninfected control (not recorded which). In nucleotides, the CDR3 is TGCAGTGCTTACCCGCGAGTAATGAACACTGAAGCTTTCTTT. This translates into CSAYPRVMNTEAFF.